This T cell receptor beta chain derives from a study of T cell responses to AZD1222 COVID-19 vaccine. Study-wide results and caveats: Most donors were white British and more were female, and clonal diversity was possibly underestimated. When two AZD1222 doses had been given, Spike-specific TCR breadth and depth rose. Per reports, nearly half of all spike-specific TCRs target regions that are unmutated in variants.

To note about this clone: The target antigen is unknown.

Measured with immunoSEQ multiplex PCR; TCRdb has only the in-frame clones, and not every one. Among 95,000 to 150,000 clones listed, around 92% were seen once. Second-dose timings of about 4 or about 12 weeks were pooled. The CDR3 contains 17 residues. CDR1 is MNHNS and CDR2 is SASEGT in the germline V gene. Trimming took 2 bases from V and 4 from J, leaving 18 bases between them. This TCR was recovered from an adult who received the AZD1222 COVID-19 vaccine. The chain links TRBV6-1 to TRBJ2-1; tentatively, D is TRBD2 (6 bases). The material sequenced was peripheral blood, taken 28 days after the second AZD1222 dose. This chain's CDR3 is CASSERRGPVKYNEQFF. The CDR3 coding sequence is TGTGCCAGCAGTGAACGGCGGGGACCTGTAAAATACAATGAGCAGTTCTTC.